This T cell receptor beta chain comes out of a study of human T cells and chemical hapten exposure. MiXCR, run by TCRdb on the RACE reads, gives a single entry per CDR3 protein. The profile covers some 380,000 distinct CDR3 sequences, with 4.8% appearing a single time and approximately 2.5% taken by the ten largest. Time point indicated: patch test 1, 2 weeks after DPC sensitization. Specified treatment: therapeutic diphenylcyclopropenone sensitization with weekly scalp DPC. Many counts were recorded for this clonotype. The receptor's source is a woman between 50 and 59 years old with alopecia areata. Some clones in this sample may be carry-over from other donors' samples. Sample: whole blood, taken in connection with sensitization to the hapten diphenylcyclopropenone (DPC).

The CDR3 DNA follows: TGCGCCAGCAGCCAGCATACGGCGGATTCACCCCTCCACTTT. It encodes CASSQHTADSPLHF. V gene TRBV4-1 combines with J gene TRBJ1-6; D not certain. Germline V gives CDR1 MGHRA, CDR2 YSYEKL. Between the trimmed V and J ends, which lost 3 bases and 8 bases, there was a span of 11 bases. This CDR3 comprises 14 residues.